The 30 T cell receptor beta chains presented below share a single source sample, sequenced in a study of T cells in localized non-small cell lung cancer. Using immunoSEQ multiplex PCR, the repertoire was profiled, and TCRdb retains in-frame clones only, with some absent. This table has 34,000 or so clones, 93% appearing once. The sequencing here drew on peripheral blood, taken before any cancer treatment. The receptor set was obtained from a female donor over 55 with stage I lung adenocarcinoma.

V and J are TRBV28 and TRBJ2-5; 8 nucleotides line up with TRBD2. The junction had 15 bases not matched to a gene; V was cut back by 6 bases and J by 6 bases. Germline-derived CDR1 and CDR2 are MDHEN and SYDVKM. This CDR3 is built from 16 residues. The DNA of the CDR3 is TGTGCCAGCAGCCCTATTACTAGCGGAGGGAGGCAGACCCAGTACTTC. This sequence encodes CASSPITSGGRQTQYF.

Only a few counts were recorded for this clone. This chain joins TRBV6-4 and TRBJ1-2; D call uncertain. The CDR3 is made up of 13 amino acids. V was trimmed by 3 bases and J by 4 bases, leaving 9 bases between them. The germline gives CDR1 MRHNA, CDR2 SNTAGT. The CDR3: CASSEGLGYGYTF. In DNA, the CDR3 is TGTGCCAGCAGTGAAGGGCTAGGCTATGGCTACACCTTC.

This clone was seen only once. The V call is TRBV7-8, the J call TRBJ1-5; D gene uncertain. Per the germline V gene, CDR1 is SGHVS and CDR2 is FQNEAQ. The CDR3 extends over 16 amino acids. The V gene lost 1 base and the J gene lost 1 base, with 11 bases spanning the gap. This CDR3 is CASSLDPDLSNQPQHF. CDR3 DNA sequence: TGTGCCAGCAGCTTAGACCCGGACCTAAGCAATCAGCCCCAGCATTTT.

The chain links TRBV6-6 to TRBJ2-1; no definite D call. V lost 6 bases and J 9 bases, leaving 18 bases between the germline ends. The CDR3 is 14 residues long. The germline V gene encodes CDR1 MNHNY and CDR2 SVGAGI (reference sequence). The DNA for the CDR3 is TGTGCCAGCAGCCGCACGGGCCCAGCTGGTGAGCAGTTCTTC. It encodes CASSRTGPAGEQFF.

The CDR3 coding sequence is TGTGCCAGCAGCAAAGAAGCCTTAGCGGGAGTATTCCAAGAGACCCAGTACTTC. Its protein product is CASSKEALAGVFQETQYF. The rearrangement joins TRBV21-1 to TRBJ2-5; the table names TRBD2, a call not compared with the DNA. TRBV21-1 corresponds to a pseudogene. This CDR3 contains 18 residues.

The chain couples TRBV18 to TRBJ2-7; tentatively, D is TRBD1 (6 bases). The germline V gene encodes CDR1 KGHSH and CDR2 LQKENI. The germline V and J ends were trimmed by 5 bases and 0 bases, with 14 bases remaining between them. The CDR3 totals 15 residues. The CDR3 region is CASSSWTVFSYEQYF. The CDR3 bases are TGTGCCAGCTCATCCTGGACAGTTTTCTCCTACGAGCAGTACTTC.

The table lists this clone with a few counts. V is TRBV10-1 and J is TRBJ2-2; a weak D match, TRBD2 (6 bases). This CDR3 has 15 amino acids. From germline, CDR1 is WNHNN and CDR2 SYGVQD (reference sequence). With 2 bases removed from V and 4 bases from J, the gap between germline ends came to 11 bases. CDR3: CASSEGGTGTGELFF. CDR3 DNA sequence: TGCGCCAGCAGTGAGGGGGGGACGGGCACCGGGGAGCTGTTTTTT.

The chain has TRBV7-6 and TRBJ1-4; unclear D gene. Per germline, CDR1 SGHVS and CDR2 FNYEAQ. The V gene lost 2 bases and the J gene lost 8 bases, with 12 bases spanning the gap. This CDR3 has 14 residues. Here the CDR3 DNA reads TGTGCCAGCAGCTTAATGCCAGCCAGCGAAAAACTGTTTTTT. Translated: CASSLMPASEKLFF.

The chain employs TRBV18 and TRBJ1-1; the match to TRBD1 covers 9 bases. CDR1 KGHSH and CDR2 LQKENI come from the germline V gene. Trimming cost V 4 bases and J 0 bases; bases outside gene matches: 6. The CDR3 is made up of 16 amino acids. The CDR3 DNA is TGTGCCAGCTCACAAGGACAGGGGACGATGAACACTGAAGCTTTCTTT. This gives the protein CASSQGQGTMNTEAFF. Complete variable domain (other parts from reference TRBV18 and TRBJ1-1): NAGVMQNPRHLVRRRGQEARLRCSPMKGHSHVYWYRQLPEEGLKFMVYLQKENIIDESGMPKERFSAEFPKEGPSILRIQQVVRGDSAAYFCASSQGQGTMNTEAFFGQGTRLTVV.

This clone was detected only a few times. V is TRBV28 and J is TRBJ1-1; possibly TRBD1 for D (5 bases). This CDR3 region has 14 residues. CDR1 MDHEN and CDR2 SYDVKM come from the germline V gene. V gave up 6 bases and J gave up 4 bases, with 15 bases separating them. CDR3 sequence: CASRLGRGGTEAFF. Written as DNA, the CDR3 is TGTGCCAGCAGGTTGGGACGGGGAGGCACTGAAGCTTTCTTT.

The V call is TRBV6-1, the J call TRBJ2-3; 8 nucleotides line up with TRBD2. The trim removed 4 bases at V and 3 bases at J, leaving 3 bases unmatched. This CDR3 has 14 residues. Germline V gives CDR1 MNHNS, CDR2 SASEGT. CDR3 region: CASSVSGRTDTQYF. DNA of the CDR3: TGTGCCAGCAGTGTGAGCGGGAGAACAGATACGCAGTATTTT.

V is TRBV9 and J is TRBJ2-1; D remains unclear. CDR1 and CDR2 from the germline V gene are SGDLS and YYNGEE. CDR3 size: 16 residues. The ends were cut back, 4 bases at V and 2 bases at J, with 16 bases in the middle. The CDR3 sequence: CASSPRILEPYNEQFF. CDR3 sequence (DNA): TGTGCCAGCAGCCCTAGGATCCTCGAGCCCTACAATGAGCAGTTCTTC.

The gene calls are TRBV30 and TRBJ2-5; D is possibly TRBD1 (6 bases). Trimming left V 0 bases short and J 4 bases short, with 15 bases between. Germline assignment: CDR1 GTSNPN and CDR2 SVGIG (reference sequence). The CDR3 sequence is 15 residues long. In nucleotides, the CDR3 is TGTGCCTGGAGTGTACGTGGAACAGGGCCAGAGACCCAGTACTTC. Translation: CAWSVRGTGPETQYF.

The chain's CDR3 is CASSLVGTEKETQYF. CDR3 DNA sequence: TGTGCCAGCAGCTTGGTCGGGACAGAAAAAGAGACCCAGTACTTC. The chain combines TRBV5-6 with TRBJ2-5; 7 bases fit TRBD1. CDR1 is SGHDT and CDR2 is YYEEEE in the germline V gene. V dropped 0 bases and J dropped 3; count of bases not matched to a gene: 5. CDR3 length: 15 residues.

V gene TRBV19 combines with J gene TRBJ2-3; 8 nucleotides agree with TRBD2. Germline CDR1 is LNHDA and CDR2 is SQIVND (reference sequence). Trimming took 4 bases from V and 0 from J; bases not matched to a gene: 12. This CDR3 is 18 amino acids long. CDR3: CASSRSRGASSSTDTQYF. For the CDR3, the DNA is TGTGCCAGTAGTAGGTCGCGGGGGGCCTCTTCTAGCACAGATACGCAGTATTTT.

The chain is built from TRBV12-5 and TRBJ1-5, with a tentative D call TRBD1 (5 bases). The CDR3 is 16 residues long. The V gene's germline CDR1 is LGHNT and CDR2 FRNRAP. Trimming removed 3 bases from V and 2 bases from J, with 14 bases in between. The CDR3 nucleotides read TGTGCTAGTGGTTTCGAGGTTGGAGGGGGCAATCAGCCCCAGCATTTT. Amino acid sequence: CASGFEVGGGNQPQHF.

V is TRBV19 and J is TRBJ1-4, with D possibly TRBD1 on 5 matching bases. CDR1 and CDR2 from the germline V gene are LNHDA and SQIVND (reference sequence). V was pared by 3 bases and J by 8 bases, with 13 bases between. There are 14 residues in the CDR3. DNA for the CDR3: TGTGCCAGTAGTATGCGCAGGGATTACGAAAAACTGTTTTTT. Its translation: CASSMRRDYEKLFF.

The chain couples TRBV5-1 to TRBJ1-2; D may be TRBD1 (5 bases). CDR3 length: 13 residues. Germline V CDR1 and CDR2: SGHRS, YFSETQ. V lost 4 bases to trimming and J lost 1 base, with 8 bases between them. CDR3 DNA sequence: TGCGCCAGCAGCGAACAGGTTAACTATGGCTACACCTTC. Translating it yields CASSEQVNYGYTF.

The chain combines TRBV19 with TRBJ2-3, with 7 positions matching TRBD2. Germline V gene data show CDR1 as LNHDA and CDR2 as SQIVND (reference sequence). J lost 1 base, V lost 4 bases, and 8 bases had no gene match. The CDR3 covers 16 residues. For the CDR3, the DNA is TGTGCCAGTAGTACCCCTAGCGGCGCTCGCACAGATACGCAGTATTTT. It is translated as CASSTPSGARTDTQYF.

This clone was seen just once. This chain connects TRBV6-4 to TRBJ1-1; tentative D call: TRBD1 (6 bases). Trimming removed 5 bases at V and 1 base at J, with 8 bases between. CDR3 size: 13 residues. From germline, CDR1 is MRHNA and CDR2 SNTAGT. CDR3 in amino acids: CASSQTGNTEAFF. The CDR3 bases are TGTGCCAGCAGTCAGACAGGGAACACTGAAGCTTTCTTT.

The gene calls are TRBV5-1 and TRBJ2-7; 7 bases are shared with TRBD1. This CDR3 region has 14 residues. Germline loops: CDR1 SGHRS, CDR2 YFSETQ. The V gene end was trimmed by 0 bases and the J gene end by 6 bases; junction bases not matched to a gene: 6. The CDR3 sequence: CASSLETGPSEQYF. The CDR3 bases are TGCGCCAGCAGCTTGGAGACAGGGCCAAGCGAGCAGTACTTC. Full variable domain (outside the CDR3, taken from reference TRBV5-1 and TRBJ2-7): KAGVTQTPRYLIKTRGQQVTLSCSPISGHRSVSWYQQTPGQGLQFLFEYFSETQRNKGNFPGRFSGRQFSNSRSEMNVSTLELGDSALYLCASSLETGPSEQYFGPGTRLTVT.

The chain carries TRBV11-2 and TRBJ2-7; D uncertain. V shed 2 bases and J shed 2 bases, with 7 bases lying between them. This CDR3 region has 13 residues. CDR1 and CDR2 (germline): SGHAT, FQNNGV. The CDR3 protein is CASSLLPTYEQYF. CDR3 sequence (DNA): TGTGCCAGCAGCTTACTTCCGACCTACGAGCAGTACTTC.

The V call is TRBV27, the J call TRBJ2-2; weak D call: TRBD1 (7 bases). CDR1 is MNHEY and CDR2 is SMNVEV in the germline V gene (reference sequence). V dropped 2 bases and J dropped 6 bases, with 22 bases sitting between them. The CDR3 is 18 amino acids. CDR3 protein: CASSLPTGVGGPPGELFF. The DNA for the CDR3 is TGTGCCAGCAGTTTACCTACAGGGGTCGGAGGGCCCCCCGGGGAGCTGTTTTTT.

This clone appeared a single time. The chain combines TRBV12-5 with TRBJ2-2; TRBD2 matches at 16 bases. Trimming cost V 4 bases and J 0 bases; bases outside gene matches: 8. CDR1 is LGHNT and CDR2 is FRNRAP in the germline V gene. This CDR3 contains 20 residues. The DNA of the CDR3 is TGTGCTAGTGGTTCCCTATCGGGACTAGCGGGAGGGTCGAACACCGGGGAGCTGTTTTTT. It codes for CASGSLSGLAGGSNTGELFF. Combining the CDR3 with reference TRBV12-5 and TRBJ2-2 gives the whole variable domain DARVTQTPRHKVTEMGQEVTMRCQPILGHNTVFWYRQTMMQGLELLAYFRNRAPLDDSGMPKDRFSAEMPDATLATLKIQPSEPRDSAVYFCASGSLSGLAGGSNTGELFFGEGSRLTVL.

The chain carries TRBV7-9 and TRBJ2-5; TRBD1 is a possible D gene (6 bases). Per germline, CDR1 SEHNR and CDR2 FQNEAQ (reference sequence). CDR3 length: 15 amino acids. V lost 0 bases, J lost 2 bases, and 10 bases lay in between. The CDR3 nucleotides read TGTGCCAGCAGCTTAGCGGGGGCCTATCAAGAGACCCAGTACTTC. Its translation is CASSLAGAYQETQYF.

The chain links TRBV6-4 to TRBJ2-3; D possibly matches TRBD1 or TRBD2 (5 bases each). The V gene lost 0 bases and the J gene lost 5 bases, with 12 bases spanning the gap. Germline V CDR1 and CDR2: MRHNA, SNTAGT. The CDR3 covers 15 residues. CDR3 in amino acids: CASSDSGRAGDTQYF. Here the CDR3 DNA reads TGTGCCAGCAGTGACTCAGGCAGGGCGGGAGATACGCAGTATTTT.

The chain couples TRBV30 to TRBJ2-3, with 13 bases matching TRBD2. This CDR3 contains 15 residues. The germline V gene has CDR1 GTSNPN and CDR2 SVGIG (reference sequence). With 2 bases clipped from V and 5 bases from J, the junction kept 4 bases outside the gene matches. CDR3 residues: CAWSRGLAGVDTQYF. As DNA, the CDR3 is TGTGCCTGGAGTCGTGGACTAGCGGGAGTAGATACGCAGTATTTT.

The J gene is TRBJ1-2, the V gene TRBV18; the match to TRBD1 covers 7 bases. The germline gives CDR1 KGHSH, CDR2 LQKENI. With 1 base clipped from V and 4 bases from J, the junction kept 3 bases outside the gene matches. The CDR3 consists of 14 residues. The CDR3 here is CASSPQGAGYGYTF. Here the CDR3 DNA reads TGTGCCAGCTCACCACAGGGGGCAGGCTATGGCTACACCTTC.

The V and J genes are TRBV6-1 and TRBJ2-7, with D possibly called TRBD1 or TRBD2 (5 bases each). The length of the CDR3 is 14 residues. The V and J ends lost 3 bases and 3 bases respectively, with 12 bases between them. Germline lookup yields CDR1 MNHNS and CDR2 SASEGT. The CDR3 here is CASSEGPEFYEQYV. The CDR3 DNA follows: TGTGCCAGCAGTGAGGGACCAGAATTCTACGAGCAGTACGTC.

The chain couples TRBV7-6 to TRBJ1-2, with D unclear. In germline, CDR1 is SGHVS, CDR2 FNYEAQ. The CDR3 contains 13 residues. Trimming shortened V by 5 bases and J by 0 bases, and 7 bases separated the two germline ends. CDR3 sequence: CASSLGPNYGYTF. The CDR3 DNA is TGTGCCAGCAGCCTCGGACCTAACTATGGCTACACCTTC.